The 7 T cell receptor beta chains reported below all come from one sample, sequenced in a study of human T cells and chemical hapten exposure. It was from unfractionated whole blood that total RNA was extracted. The library labeled individual cDNA molecules by adding unique molecular identifiers to them. TCRdb ran MiXCR on the reads and lists one entry per CDR3 protein. The sample carries around 120,000 distinct CDR3 sequences, 8.5% recorded once. The source material was whole blood. These receptors all stem from a human donor in good health. Some clones in this sample may be carry-over from other donors' samples.

The chain uses TRBV11-2 and TRBJ1-6; unclear D gene. V was trimmed by 3 bases and J by 14 bases, leaving 14 bases between them. The germline V gene has CDR1 SGHAT and CDR2 FQNNGV. The CDR3 is 13 residues long. CDR3 sequence: CASSLGGERSLHF. The CDR3 DNA is TGTGCCAGCAGCTTGGGTGGGGAGCGGTCCCTCCACTTT.

V usage is TRBV28 and J usage is TRBJ2-7, with D possibly matching TRBD1 (5 bases). This CDR3 is built from 12 residues. The V and J ends lost 7 bases and 2 bases respectively, with 9 bases between them. Germline CDR1 reads MDHEN; CDR2 reads SYDVKM. Here the CDR3 reads CASTDSTYEQYF. The CDR3 region has the DNA TGTGCCAGCACCGACAGCACCTACGAGCAGTACTTC.

The rearrangement uses TRBV10-3 and TRBJ2-3; TRBD1 agrees at 7 bases. J was trimmed by 2 bases and V by 6 bases; bases with no gene match: 8. Germline V gene sequence: CDR1 ENHRY, CDR2 SYGVKD. This CDR3 region has 15 residues. Here the CDR3 reads CAIRPRDSSTDTQYF. Written as DNA, the CDR3 is TGTGCCATCAGACCCCGGGACAGTTCCACAGATACGCAGTATTTT.

This clonotype was seen more than once but under ten times. The V and J genes are TRBV10-3 and TRBJ2-3; the D gene is possibly TRBD2 (5 bases). Germline CDR1 and CDR2: ENHRY and SYGVKD. The CDR3 loop spans 11 amino acids. Trimming took 5 bases from V and 9 from J, leaving 9 bases between them. The CDR3 loop reads CAISTSLTQYF. CDR3 bases: TGTGCCATCAGTACTAGTTTGACGCAGTATTTT.

This clonotype has only a few counts. The chain employs TRBV23-1 and TRBJ1-5; D is unresolved. Being an ORF, TRBV23-1 has a function that is uncertain. The CDR3 contains 16 residues. Trimming took 2 bases from V and 3 from J, leaving 14 bases between them. The DNA for the CDR3 is TGCGCCAGCAGTCAAGGGAACCTCGGGAACAATCAGCCCCAGCATTTT. This sequence encodes CASSQGNLGNNQPQHF.

The sample holds many counts of this clonotype. The chain joins TRBV10-1 to TRBJ2-3; 9 nucleotides match TRBD2. Trimming at V came to 4 bases and at J to 0 bases, leaving 2 bases not matched to a gene. This CDR3 is built from 15 residues. CDR1 and CDR2 (germline): WNHNN, SYGVQD (reference sequence). DNA for the CDR3: TGCGCCAGCAGTGGACTAGCGGCAAGCACAGATACGCAGTATTTT. Translating it yields CASSGLAASTDTQYF.

This clonotype was seen repeatedly, ten times or more. The chain employs TRBV2 and TRBJ1-6; unclear D gene. The CDR3 has 14 amino acids. Trimming pared 5 bases from V and 0 bases from J, leaving 5 bases between. Germline CDR1 and CDR2: SNHLY and FYNNEI. The CDR3 DNA reads as TGTGCCAGCAGTCCTAGCTCCTATAATTCACCCCTCCACTTT. Translation gives CASSPSSYNSPLHF.